Given below is one T cell receptor beta chain in context. The record originates from a study of human T cells and chemical hapten exposure. For the study at large: Sensitization used 2% DPC on around 2 cm by around 2 cm upper inner arm skin.

The CDR3 is made up of 14 amino acids. The germline gives CDR1 DFQATT, CDR2 SNEGSKA (reference sequence). The V and J ends lost 8 bases and 6 bases, in that order; junction bases with no gene match: 12. Time point in this sample: patch test 1, 2 weeks after DPC sensitization. Described treatment: therapeutic diphenylcyclopropenone sensitization with weekly scalp DPC. Each CDR3 protein is one row after TCRdb ran MiXCR on the RACE reads. The sample lists around 190,000 distinct CDR3 sequences, under 25% seen once, with about 7% in the top ten. This TCR derives from a woman between 45 and 65 years old with alopecia areata. Some clones in this sample may be carry-over from other donors' samples. The sample was whole blood, taken in connection with sensitization to the hapten diphenylcyclopropenone (DPC). V gene TRBV20-1 combines with J gene TRBJ2-3; 9 bases fit TRBD2. CDR3 coding DNA: TGCAGTCCCGGGCGCCGCGGGAGGGCGGATACGCAGTATTTT. It encodes CSPGRRGRADTQYF.